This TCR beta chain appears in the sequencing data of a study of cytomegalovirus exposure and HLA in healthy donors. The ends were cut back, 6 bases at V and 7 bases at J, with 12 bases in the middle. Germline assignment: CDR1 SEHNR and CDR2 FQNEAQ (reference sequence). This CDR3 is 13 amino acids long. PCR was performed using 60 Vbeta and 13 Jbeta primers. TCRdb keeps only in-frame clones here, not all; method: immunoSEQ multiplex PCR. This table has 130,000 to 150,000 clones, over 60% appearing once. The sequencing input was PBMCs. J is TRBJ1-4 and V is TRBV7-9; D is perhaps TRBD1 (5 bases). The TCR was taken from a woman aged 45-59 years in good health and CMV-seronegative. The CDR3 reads CASSSGTGEKLFF. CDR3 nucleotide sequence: TGTGCCAGCAGTTCGGGGACTGGTGAAAAACTGTTTTTT.